This T cell receptor (beta chain) was identified during a study of blood T cell repertoires in COVID-19. Produced via immunoSEQ multiplex PCR; TCRdb's table is partial and in-frame only. Of approximately 280,000 clones in the sample, about 89% were seen once. This clone has a single count. The specimen was peripheral blood. This sequence originates from a man aged 35 to 55 with acute or convalescent COVID-19.

The CDR3 loop is CAGKGGQGSGYTF. The CDR3 coding sequence is TGTGCCGGCAAAGGGGGACAGGGTAGCGGCTACACCTTC. The gene calls are TRBV19 and TRBJ1-2; 9 nucleotides line up with TRBD1. This CDR3 spans 13 amino acids. CDR1 and CDR2 from the germline V gene are LNHDA and SQIVND (reference sequence). Germline trimming cut 11 bases from V and 8 bases from J; bases unmatched to any gene: 12.